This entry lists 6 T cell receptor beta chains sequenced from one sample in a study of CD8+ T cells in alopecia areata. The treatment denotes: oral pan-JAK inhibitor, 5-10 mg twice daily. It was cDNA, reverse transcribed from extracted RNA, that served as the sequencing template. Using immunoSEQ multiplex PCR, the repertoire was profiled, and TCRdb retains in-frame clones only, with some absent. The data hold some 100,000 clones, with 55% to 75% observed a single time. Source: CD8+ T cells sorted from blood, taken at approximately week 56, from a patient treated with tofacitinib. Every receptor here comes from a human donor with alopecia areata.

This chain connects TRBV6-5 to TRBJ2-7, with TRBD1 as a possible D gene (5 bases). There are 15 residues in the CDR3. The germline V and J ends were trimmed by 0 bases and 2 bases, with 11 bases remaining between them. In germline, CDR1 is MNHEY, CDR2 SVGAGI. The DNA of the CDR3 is TGTGCCAGCAGTTACTCCCGGACACCGGCCTACGAGCAGTACTTC. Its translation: CASSYSRTPAYEQYF.

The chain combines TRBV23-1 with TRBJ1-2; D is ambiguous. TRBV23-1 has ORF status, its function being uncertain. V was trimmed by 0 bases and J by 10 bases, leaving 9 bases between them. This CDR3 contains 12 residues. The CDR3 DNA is TGCGCCAGCAGTCAATCCCCCGAAGACTACACCTTC. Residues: CASSQSPEDYTF.

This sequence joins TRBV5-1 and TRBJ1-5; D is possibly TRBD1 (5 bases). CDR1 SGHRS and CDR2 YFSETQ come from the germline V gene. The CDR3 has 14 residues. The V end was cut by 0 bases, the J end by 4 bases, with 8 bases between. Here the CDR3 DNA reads TGCGCCAGCAGCTTGGGGGGCCTGAATCAGCCCCAGCATTTT. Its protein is CASSLGGLNQPQHF.

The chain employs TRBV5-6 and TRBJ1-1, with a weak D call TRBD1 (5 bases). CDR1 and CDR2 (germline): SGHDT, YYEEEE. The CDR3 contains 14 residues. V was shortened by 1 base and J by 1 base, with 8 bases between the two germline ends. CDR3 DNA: TGTGCCAGCAGCTTGAGACAGACGAACACTGAAGCTTTCTTT. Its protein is CASSLRQTNTEAFF.

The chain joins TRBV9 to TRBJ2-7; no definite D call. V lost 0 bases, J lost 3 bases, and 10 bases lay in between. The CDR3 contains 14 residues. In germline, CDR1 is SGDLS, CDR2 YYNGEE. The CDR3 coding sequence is TGTGCCAGCAGCGTAGCGGCGAGAAACTACGAGCAGTACTTC. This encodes CASSVAARNYEQYF.

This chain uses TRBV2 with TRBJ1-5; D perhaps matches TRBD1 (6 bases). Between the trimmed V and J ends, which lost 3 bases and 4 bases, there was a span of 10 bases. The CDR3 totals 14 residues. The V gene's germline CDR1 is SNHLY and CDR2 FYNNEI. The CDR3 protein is CASSETGRNQPQHF. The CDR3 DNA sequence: TGTGCCAGCAGTGAGACAGGCCGGAATCAGCCCCAGCATTTT.